This TCR beta chain was sequenced for a study of blood T cell repertoires in COVID-19. Across the whole study: Italy, Spain and the United States were the sources of the convalescent and acute COVID-19 samples.

Patients at the Seattle site were enrolled during active infection and followed longitudinally. CDR1 and CDR2 from the germline V gene are LNHNV and YYDKDF (reference sequence). V shed 5 bases and J shed 2 bases, with 16 bases lying between them. The CDR3 is 16 residues long. Generated by immunoSEQ multiplex PCR, the TCRdb table keeps only in-frame clones and is missing some. This sample has 350,000 or so clones, with approximately 89% found just once. The chain uses TRBV15 and TRBJ2-1; tentatively, D is TRBD2 (7 bases). The sequenced sample consisted of peripheral blood. The source of this sequence is a woman aged 55-70 years with COVID-19, enrolled during active disease. CDR3: CATSASPGGPYNEQFF. CDR3 DNA: TGTGCCACCAGCGCCTCACCGGGGGGCCCCTACAATGAGCAGTTCTTC.